This T cell receptor beta chain was recorded in a study of T-cell memory formation after mild COVID-19. The overall study: Each donor largely had its own TCR clusters.

The germline gives CDR1 LGHNT, CDR2 FRNRAP. V shed 0 bases and J shed 5 bases, with 17 bases lying between them. The CDR3 length is 16 residues. Concerning this clonotype itself: The target antigen is unknown.

5'RACE primed from the constant segment yielded TCR alpha and TCR beta cDNA libraries bearing sample barcodes and UMIs. TCRdb reprocessed the 5' RACE reads with MiXCR, giving one entry per CDR3 protein. The table has 560,000 or so distinct CDR3 sequences, roughly a sixth seen once. Notes on the study in general: CD8+ contracting clones occupied EMRA, while CD4+ ones occupied mainly CM and EM.

The chain links TRBV12-5 to TRBJ2-7; D is undetermined. This receptor was taken from an adult woman who had mild COVID-19 (a few samples of this study predate the infection). Cell type and time point are not known. The material sequenced was PBMCs or a T cell subset sorted from them (not recorded which). The CDR3 protein is CASGLVVALLLHEQYF. Here the CDR3 DNA reads TGTGCTAGTGGTTTGGTAGTGGCTCTGCTTCTCCACGAGCAGTACTTC.